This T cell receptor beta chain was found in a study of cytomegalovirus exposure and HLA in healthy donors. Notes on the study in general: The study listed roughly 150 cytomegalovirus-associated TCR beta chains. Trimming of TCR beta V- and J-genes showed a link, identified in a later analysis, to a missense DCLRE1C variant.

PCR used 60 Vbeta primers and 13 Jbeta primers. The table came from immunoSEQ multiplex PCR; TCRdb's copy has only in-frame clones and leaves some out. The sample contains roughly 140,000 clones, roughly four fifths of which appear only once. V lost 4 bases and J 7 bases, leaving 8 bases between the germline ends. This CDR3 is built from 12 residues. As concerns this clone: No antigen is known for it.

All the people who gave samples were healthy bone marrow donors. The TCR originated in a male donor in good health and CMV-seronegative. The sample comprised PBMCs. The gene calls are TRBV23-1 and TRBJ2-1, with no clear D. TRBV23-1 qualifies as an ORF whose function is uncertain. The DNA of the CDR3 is TGCGCCAGCAGTCTTAGCCGGAATGAGCAGTTCTTC. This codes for CASSLSRNEQFF.